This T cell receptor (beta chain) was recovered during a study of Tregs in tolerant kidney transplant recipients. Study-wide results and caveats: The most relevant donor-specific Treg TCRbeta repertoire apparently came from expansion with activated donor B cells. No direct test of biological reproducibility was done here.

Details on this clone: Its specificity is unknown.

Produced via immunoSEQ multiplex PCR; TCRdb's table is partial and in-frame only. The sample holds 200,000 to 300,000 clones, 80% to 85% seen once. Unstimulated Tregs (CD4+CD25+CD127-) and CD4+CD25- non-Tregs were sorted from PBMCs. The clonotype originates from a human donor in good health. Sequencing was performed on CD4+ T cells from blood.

The CDR3 spells CATSRGRTGLAKNIQYF. The DNA of the CDR3 is TGTGCCACCAGCAGAGGCAGGACAGGGTTAGCCAAAAACATTCAGTACTTC. V usage is TRBV15 and J usage is TRBJ2-4; 8 bases fit TRBD1. The V and J ends lost 1 base and 0 bases, in that order; junction bases with no gene match: 5. The CDR3 loop spans 17 amino acids. Germline loops: CDR1 LNHNV, CDR2 YYDKDF (reference sequence).